Following are 27 T cell receptor beta chains from one sample sequenced in a study of cytomegalovirus exposure and HLA in healthy donors. The PCR made use of 60 Vbeta and 13 Jbeta primers. Generated by immunoSEQ multiplex PCR, the TCRdb table keeps only in-frame clones and is missing some. The sample gives over 85,000 clones, more than 70% of which show up once; approximately 3.6% is in the top ten. The sequencing input was PBMCs. These receptors came from a woman between 40 and 50 years old in good health and CMV-seronegative.

This chain joins TRBV19 and TRBJ2-2, with 7 bases identical to TRBD1. This CDR3 is built from 14 residues. With 6 bases clipped from V and 7 bases from J, the junction kept 8 bases outside the gene matches. Germline loops: CDR1 LNHDA, CDR2 SQIVND (reference sequence). The CDR3 loop is CASRIGQVGGELFF. CDR3 nucleotide sequence: TGTGCCAGTAGAATCGGACAGGTTGGCGGGGAGCTGTTTTTT.

The genes are TRBV27 and TRBJ2-3; D perhaps matches TRBD2 (6 bases). V was clipped by 10 bases and J by 4 bases, with 18 bases between them. Germline V gene data show CDR1 as MNHEY and CDR2 as SMNVEV (reference sequence). This CDR3 comprises 14 residues. This CDR3 reads CATLWGRKADTQYF. CDR3 nucleotide sequence: TGTGCCACCCTCTGGGGGAGGAAGGCAGATACGCAGTATTTT.

The chain links TRBV5-1 to TRBJ1-4, with TRBD1 matching over 10 bases. CDR1 and CDR2 (germline): SGHRS, YFSETQ. The CDR3 extends over 13 amino acids. V was pared by 7 bases and J by 8 bases, with 5 bases of the junction left unmatched. The CDR3 DNA reads as TGCGCCAGCGGGACAGGGGTTGGGGAAAAACTGTTTTTT. Translating it yields CASGTGVGEKLFF.

In its sample, this clone was seen a few times. This sequence joins TRBV5-6 and TRBJ1-6; 7 positions agree with TRBD1. V gave up 0 bases and J gave up 6 bases; unmatched junction bases: 0. Germline V gene lookup returns CDR1 SGHDT and CDR2 YYEEEE. CDR3 size: 14 residues. The CDR3 nucleotides read TGTGCCAGCAGCTTGGCAGGGGGTAATTCACCCCTCCACTTT. Its translation is CASSLAGGNSPLHF.

This chain connects TRBV6-1 to TRBJ2-7; D unclear. Germline V gene data show CDR1 as MNHNS and CDR2 as SASEGT. Trimming took off 8 bases at V and 0 bases at J, with 11 bases between the two ends. The CDR3 is 13 residues long. The CDR3 reads CASGTVNSYEQYF. For the CDR3, the DNA is TGTGCCAGCGGAACAGTAAACTCCTACGAGCAGTACTTC.

This clone was detected only once. The J gene is TRBJ1-1, the V gene TRBV5-1; D may be TRBD1 (5 bases). V lost 4 bases and J lost 4, with 11 bases in between. The CDR3 extends over 13 amino acids. The V gene's germline CDR1 is SGHRS and CDR2 YFSETQ. The DNA of the CDR3 is TGCGCCAGCAGCGCCCAGGGTGGCACTGAAGCTTTCTTT. Translation gives CASSAQGGTEAFF.

The chain is built from TRBV7-2 and TRBJ2-7, with 8 bases aligning to TRBD1. CDR3 size: 14 residues. Germline V gene sequence: CDR1 SGHTA, CDR2 FQGNSA. V shed 4 bases and J 1 base; nucleotides not matched to a gene: 3. The CDR3 here is CASSWGQASYEQYF. The CDR3 nucleotides read TGTGCCAGCAGCTGGGGACAGGCATCCTACGAGCAGTACTTC.

This rearrangement joins TRBV5-4 to TRBJ2-1; 11 bases match TRBD1. This CDR3 has 17 amino acids. Germline assignment: CDR1 SGHNT and CDR2 YYREEE (reference sequence). Trimming removed 2 bases from V and 5 bases from J; junction bases left unmatched: 9. The CDR3: CASSFGRRDRGDNEQFF. Here the CDR3 DNA reads TGTGCCAGCAGCTTTGGGCGCCGGGACAGGGGGGACAATGAGCAGTTCTTC. The complete variable domain, with remaining parts taken from reference TRBV5-4 and TRBJ2-1, reads ETGVTQSPTHLIKTRGQQVTLRCSSQSGHNTVSWYQQALGQGPQFIFQYYREEENGRGNFPPRFSGLQFPNYSSELNVNALELDDSALYLCASSFGRRDRGDNEQFFGPGTRLTVL.

V usage is TRBV5-1 and J usage is TRBJ1-1; 8 bases match TRBD1. The CDR3 has 13 residues. V shed 6 bases and J 4 bases; nucleotides not matched to a gene: 5. Germline V gene lookup returns CDR1 SGHRS and CDR2 YFSETQ. CDR3 region: CASTTQGGTEAFF. Written as DNA, the CDR3 is TGCGCCAGCACCACACAGGGGGGCACTGAAGCTTTCTTT. The whole variable domain, filled in from reference TRBV5-1 and TRBJ1-1, reads KAGVTQTPRYLIKTRGQQVTLSCSPISGHRSVSWYQQTPGQGLQFLFEYFSETQRNKGNFPGRFSGRQFSNSRSEMNVSTLELGDSALYLCASTTQGGTEAFFGQGTRLTVV.

The chain joins TRBV27 to TRBJ2-5, with TRBD2 matching 11 bases. The CDR3 loop spans 15 amino acids. Germline-derived CDR1 and CDR2 are MNHEY and SMNVEV (reference sequence). The ends lost 5 bases at V and 4 bases at J; junction bases unmatched: 6. The CDR3 DNA follows: TGTGCCAGCAGTACTTTAGCGGGGGGGCGAGAGACCCAGTACTTC. This encodes CASSTLAGGRETQYF.

The rearrangement uses TRBV15 and TRBJ1-2; 9 bases fit TRBD1. The CDR3 length is 14 residues. V was clipped by 1 base and J by 7 bases; unmatched bases: 4. Germline V lookup: CDR1 LNHNV, CDR2 YYDKDF (reference sequence). CDR3 residues: CATSRVGDRVGYTF. Written as DNA, the CDR3 is TGTGCCACCAGCAGAGTAGGGGACAGGGTTGGCTACACCTTC.

V is TRBV5-4 and J is TRBJ1-1, with unresolved D. The CDR3 extends over 14 amino acids. Per germline, CDR1 SGHNT and CDR2 YYREEE (reference sequence). The V gene lost 1 base and the J gene lost 0 bases, with 7 bases spanning the gap. The CDR3 DNA follows: TGTGCCAGCAGCTTGCAGATTATGAACACTGAAGCTTTCTTT. As protein: CASSLQIMNTEAFF.

The rearrangement links TRBV15 to TRBJ2-7; D is uncertain. CDR1 and CDR2 (germline): LNHNV, YYDKDF (reference sequence). The CDR3 totals 12 residues. Trimming shortened V by 3 bases and J by 12 bases, and 15 bases separated the two germline ends. The CDR3 DNA follows: TGTGCCACCAGCAGTGATAGATCAAATTCGTACTTC. The encoded protein is CATSSDRSNSYF. Complete variable domain (other parts from reference TRBV15 and TRBJ2-7): DAMVIQNPRYQVTQFGKPVTLSCSQTLNHNVMYWYQQKSSQAPKLLFHYYDKDFNNEADTPDNFQSRRPNTSFCFLDIRSPGLGDTAMYLCATSSDRSNSYFGPGTRLTVT.

The gene calls are TRBV2 and TRBJ1-6, with D hard to call. Trimming pared 7 bases from V and 4 bases from J, leaving 8 bases between. Germline V lookup: CDR1 SNHLY, CDR2 FYNNEI. The CDR3 runs 13 residues. DNA for the CDR3: TGTGCCAGCAATCGGGGTTATAATTCACCCCTCCACTTT. It is translated as CASNRGYNSPLHF.

The chain joins TRBV7-2 to TRBJ2-5, with TRBD2 matching 8 bases. Germline loops: CDR1 SGHTA, CDR2 FQGNSA. The CDR3 runs 14 residues. Trimming cost V 5 bases and J 3 bases; bases outside gene matches: 5. In nucleotides, the CDR3 is TGTGCCAGCAGCCCAGCCGGGAGGGAAGAGACCCAGTACTTC. Residues: CASSPAGREETQYF.

The chain links TRBV28 to TRBJ1-6; no clear D. Germline V gives CDR1 MDHEN, CDR2 SYDVKM. CDR3 size: 14 residues. The germline V and J ends were trimmed by 5 bases and 9 bases, with 14 bases remaining between them. CDR3 sequence (DNA): TGTGCCAGCAGTCCGGGGTCTACGGGTTCACCCCTCCACTTT. Protein: CASSPGSTGSPLHF.

V gene TRBV15 combines with J gene TRBJ2-7; 10 bases map to TRBD1. V lost 5 bases and J lost 2; bases outside the gene matches: 6. This CDR3 spans 15 amino acids. Germline-derived CDR1 and CDR2 are LNHNV and YYDKDF (reference sequence). CDR3 bases: TGTGCCACCAGCTCCCGGGACAGGGGAGCCTACGAGCAGTACTTC. This translates into CATSSRDRGAYEQYF.

The chain carries TRBV5-4 and TRBJ2-6; D unresolved. The germline CDR1 and CDR2 sequences are SGHNT and YYREEE (reference sequence). There are 16 residues in the CDR3. Trimming removed 0 bases at V and 0 bases at J, with 7 bases between. DNA for the CDR3: TGTGCCAGCAGCTTGGCCTACGGCTCTGGGGCCAACGTCCTGACTTTC. Encoded protein: CASSLAYGSGANVLTF.

This clone was seen only once. This chain joins TRBV7-9 and TRBJ2-7; perhaps TRBD2 as D (6 bases). The CDR3 loop spans 14 amino acids. Germline V CDR1 and CDR2: SEHNR, FQNEAQ (reference sequence). V lost 8 bases and J 6 bases, leaving 20 bases between the germline ends. Written as DNA, the CDR3 is TGTGCCAGCCAGTGGTCAGTGGGGGGTGGCGAGCAGTACTTC. Translation gives CASQWSVGGGEQYF.

The chain employs TRBV5-1 and TRBJ2-7; 7 nucleotides agree with TRBD2. Trimming cost V 0 bases and J 7 bases; bases outside gene matches: 10. Looked up from germline, CDR1 is SGHRS and CDR2 is YFSETQ. CDR3 length: 15 residues. CDR3 loop: CASSLGPSGSGEQYF. CDR3 in DNA: TGCGCCAGCAGCTTGGGTCCTAGCGGTTCGGGGGAGCAGTACTTC.

J is TRBJ1-5 and V is TRBV7-2, with 8 bases matching TRBD1. Germline values: CDR1 SGHTA, CDR2 FQGNSA. The length of the CDR3 is 15 residues. V was clipped by 5 bases and J by 2 bases; unmatched bases: 5. The CDR3 reads CASSRGQVGNQPQHF. CDR3 sequence (DNA): TGTGCCAGCAGCCGGGGACAGGTGGGCAATCAGCCCCAGCATTTT.

The genes are TRBV15 and TRBJ1-5; tentative D call: TRBD1 (5 bases). CDR1 is LNHNV and CDR2 is YYDKDF in the germline V gene (reference sequence). The CDR3 is 16 amino acids. The V end lost 1 base, the J end lost 1 base, and 11 bases lay between the germline ends. In nucleotides, the CDR3 is TGTGCCACCAGCAGAGGGCAGGGCTCAAGCAATCAGCCCCAGCATTTT. It yields the protein CATSRGQGSSNQPQHF.

The rearrangement uses TRBV29-1 and TRBJ2-3; D unresolved. The CDR3 sequence is 11 residues long. The germline CDR1 and CDR2 sequences are SQVTM and ANQGSEA. Trimming stripped 7 bases from V and 3 bases from J, with 8 bases between. The CDR3: CSAPTTDTQYF. As DNA, the CDR3 is TGCAGCGCCCCGACTACAGATACGCAGTATTTT.

The chain has TRBV25-1 and TRBJ1-1; TRBD1 aligns across 8 bases. The CDR3 loop spans 13 amino acids. Germline V gene data show CDR1 as MGHDK and CDR2 as SYGVNS. V was pared by 9 bases and J by 5 bases, with 8 bases of the junction left unmatched. CDR3 protein: CASGQGAKTEAFF. The CDR3 coding sequence is TGTGCCAGTGGGCAGGGGGCAAAAACTGAAGCTTTCTTT.

The genes are TRBV5-1 and TRBJ1-6; 7 bases align to TRBD1. With V trimmed by 0 bases and J by 0 bases, 6 bases remained unmatched. The CDR3 sequence is 18 residues long. Germline assignment: CDR1 SGHRS and CDR2 YFSETQ. Here the CDR3 reads CASSLAGQKSSYNSPLHF. DNA for the CDR3: TGCGCCAGCAGCTTGGCGGGACAGAAAAGCTCCTATAATTCACCCCTCCACTTT.

The J gene is TRBJ2-5, the V gene TRBV4-3; a weak D match, TRBD2 (6 bases). Germline CDR1 reads LGHNA; CDR2 reads YSLEER. This CDR3 contains 17 residues. Trimming stripped 0 bases from V and 7 bases from J, with 21 bases between. This chain's CDR3 is CASSQEIGGGTVGTQYF. CDR3 in DNA: TGCGCCAGCAGCCAAGAAATAGGAGGCGGGACGGTTGGGACCCAGTACTTC.

This clone was counted only a few times. The J gene is TRBJ1-2, the V gene TRBV4-2; D is perhaps TRBD1 (6 bases). There are 16 residues in the CDR3. CDR1 and CDR2 from the germline V gene are LGHNA and YNFKEQ. With 4 bases removed from V and 2 bases from J, the gap between germline ends came to 17 bases. CDR3: CASSPPWQGWNYGYTF. CDR3 coding DNA: TGTGCCAGCAGCCCTCCCTGGCAGGGGTGGAACTATGGCTACACCTTC.